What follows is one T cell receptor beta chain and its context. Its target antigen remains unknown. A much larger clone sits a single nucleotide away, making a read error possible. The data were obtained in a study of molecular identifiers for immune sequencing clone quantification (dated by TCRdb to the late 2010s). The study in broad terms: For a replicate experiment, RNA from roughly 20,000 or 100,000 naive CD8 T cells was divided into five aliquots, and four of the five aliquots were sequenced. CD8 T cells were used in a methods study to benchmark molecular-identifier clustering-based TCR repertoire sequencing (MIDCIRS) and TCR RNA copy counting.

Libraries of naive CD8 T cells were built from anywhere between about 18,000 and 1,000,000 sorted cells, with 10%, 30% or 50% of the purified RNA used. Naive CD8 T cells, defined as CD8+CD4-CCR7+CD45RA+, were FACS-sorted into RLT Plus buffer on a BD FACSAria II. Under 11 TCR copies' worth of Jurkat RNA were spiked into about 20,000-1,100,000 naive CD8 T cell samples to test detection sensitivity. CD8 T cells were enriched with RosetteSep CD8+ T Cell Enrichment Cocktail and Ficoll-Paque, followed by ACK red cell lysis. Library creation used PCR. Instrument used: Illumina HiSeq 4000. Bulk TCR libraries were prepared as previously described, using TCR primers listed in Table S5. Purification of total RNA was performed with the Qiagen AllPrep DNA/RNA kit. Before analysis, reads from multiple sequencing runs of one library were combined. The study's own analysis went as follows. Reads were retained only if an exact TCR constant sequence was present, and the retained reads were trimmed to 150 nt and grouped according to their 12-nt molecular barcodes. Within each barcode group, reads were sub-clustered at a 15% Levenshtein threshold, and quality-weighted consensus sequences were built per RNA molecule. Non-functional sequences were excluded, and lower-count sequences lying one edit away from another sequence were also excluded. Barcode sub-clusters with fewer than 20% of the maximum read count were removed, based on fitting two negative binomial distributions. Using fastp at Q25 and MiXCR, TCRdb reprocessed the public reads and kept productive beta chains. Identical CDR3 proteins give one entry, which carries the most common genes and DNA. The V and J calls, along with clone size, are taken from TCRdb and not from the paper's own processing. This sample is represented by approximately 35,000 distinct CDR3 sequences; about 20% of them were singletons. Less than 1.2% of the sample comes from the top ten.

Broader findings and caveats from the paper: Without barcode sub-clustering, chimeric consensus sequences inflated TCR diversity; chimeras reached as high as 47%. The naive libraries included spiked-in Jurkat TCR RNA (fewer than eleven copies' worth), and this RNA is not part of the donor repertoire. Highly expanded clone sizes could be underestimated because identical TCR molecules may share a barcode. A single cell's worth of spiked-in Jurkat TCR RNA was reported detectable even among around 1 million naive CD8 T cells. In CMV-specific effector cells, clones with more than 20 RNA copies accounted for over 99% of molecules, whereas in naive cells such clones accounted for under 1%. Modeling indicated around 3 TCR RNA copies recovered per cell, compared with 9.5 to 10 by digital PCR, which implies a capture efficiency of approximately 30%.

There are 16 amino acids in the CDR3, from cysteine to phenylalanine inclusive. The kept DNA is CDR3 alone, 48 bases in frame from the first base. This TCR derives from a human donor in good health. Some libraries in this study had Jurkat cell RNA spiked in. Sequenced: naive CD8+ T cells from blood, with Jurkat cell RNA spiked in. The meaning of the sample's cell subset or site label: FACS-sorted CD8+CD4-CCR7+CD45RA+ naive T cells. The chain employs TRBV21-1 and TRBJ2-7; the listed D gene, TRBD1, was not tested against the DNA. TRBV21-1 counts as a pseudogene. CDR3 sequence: CASSKWGRERTYEQYF. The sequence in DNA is TGTGCCAGCAGCAAGTGGGGCAGGGAGCGGACCTACGAGCAGTACTTC.